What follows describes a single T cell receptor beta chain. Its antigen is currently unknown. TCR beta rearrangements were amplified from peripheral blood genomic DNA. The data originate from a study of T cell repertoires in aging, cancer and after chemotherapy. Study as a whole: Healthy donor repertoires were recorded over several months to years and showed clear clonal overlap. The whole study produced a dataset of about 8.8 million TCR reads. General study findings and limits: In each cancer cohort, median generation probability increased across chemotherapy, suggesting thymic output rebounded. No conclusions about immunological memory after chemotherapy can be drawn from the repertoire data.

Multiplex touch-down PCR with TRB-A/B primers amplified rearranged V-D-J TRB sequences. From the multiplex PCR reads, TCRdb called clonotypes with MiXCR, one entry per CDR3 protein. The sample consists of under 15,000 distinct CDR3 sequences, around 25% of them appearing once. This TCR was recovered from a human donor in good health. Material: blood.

The CDR3, as DNA: TGTGCCAGCTCACCACTAGGGAAGGAGAGTGGCTACACCTTC. It specifies CASSPLGKESGYTF. The chain uses TRBV18 and TRBJ1-2; no firm D call. The germline V and J ends were trimmed by 1 base and 7 bases, with 13 bases remaining between them. Looked up from germline, CDR1 is KGHSH and CDR2 is LQKENI. The CDR3 length is 14 residues.